This T cell receptor beta chain was captured in a study of blood T cell repertoires in COVID-19. The repertoire was sequenced with immunoSEQ multiplex PCR; TCRdb's copy has only in-frame clones and lacks some. The data contain about 160,000 clones, around 93% of them singletons. Germline-derived CDR1 and CDR2 are SGDLS and YYNGEE. The CDR3 is made up of 15 amino acids. The V and J ends lost 4 bases and 6 bases, in that order; junction bases with no gene match: 11. The chain uses TRBV9 and TRBJ2-5, with 8 bases lining up with TRBD2. The TCR originated in a woman aged 45-60 years with acute or convalescent COVID-19. The source material was peripheral blood. CDR3 in amino acids: CASSPRETSAQTQYF. The CDR3, as DNA: TGTGCCAGCAGCCCGCGAGAGACTAGCGCCCAGACCCAGTACTTC.